This T cell receptor (beta chain) comes out of a study of human T cells and chemical hapten exposure. Study-wide points: Alopecia in the donors means their immune response may deviate from healthy people's.

Per the study methods: With a range of 23,224 to 690,600, the median per sample was around 97,000 TCRs. One entry per CDR3 protein, called by TCRdb with MiXCR from the RACE reads. The V and J calls, along with clone size, are taken from TCRdb and not from the paper's own processing. In the table there are about 190,000 distinct CDR3 sequences, around a quarter of which are singletons. Comment on this clonotype: Its target is unknown.

Regarding time point: patch test 3, about 24 weeks after DPC sensitization. The treatment is: therapeutic diphenylcyclopropenone sensitization with weekly scalp DPC. V lost 2 bases, J lost 5 bases, and 7 bases lay in between. The CDR3 loop spans 13 amino acids. Germline values: CDR1 ENHRY, CDR2 SYGVKD. V and J are TRBV10-3 and TRBJ2-1; no definite D call. The input for sequencing was whole blood, taken in connection with sensitization to the hapten diphenylcyclopropenone (DPC). The source of this sequence is a woman aged 40 to 55 with alopecia areata. Some clones in this sample may be carry-over from other donors' samples. The CDR3, as DNA: TGTGCCATCAGTGAGCGCGGAGACAATGAGCAGTTCTTC. This encodes CAISERGDNEQFF.